This T cell receptor (beta chain) emerged from a study of shared clonotypes between healthy human individuals. General study results and limits: The rarefaction results pointed to incomplete sorted-subset sequencing despite large depth. Clonotype sharing among donors, it was expected, would be affected by sequencing depth. Clonotypes that were shared across a handful of donors made up roughly 5.2% of naive CD4 clonotypes.

This clone was observed a few times. Its antigen is as yet unknown. The CDR3 has 13 amino acids. V lost 6 bases and J 0 bases, leaving 8 bases between the germline ends. Germline V CDR1 and CDR2: SGHRS, YFSETQ. TCRdb keeps only in-frame clones here, not all; method: immunoSEQ multiplex PCR. The sample shows approximately 940,000 clones, more than 75% of them seen only once. This clonotype originated in a man aged 18 to 29 in good health. Sequenced sample: memory CD4+ T cells sorted from blood. Regarding subset: CD45RA-negative fraction. This chain links TRBV5-1 with TRBJ2-3; no definite D call. The CDR3: CASKASSTDTQYF. The CDR3 DNA reads as TGCGCCAGCAAGGCCAGTAGCACAGATACGCAGTATTTT.